The entry below describes one TCR beta chain. The data belong to a study of a mutant IDH1 vaccine in newly diagnosed glioma. Turning to the study itself: Averaging around 42 years of age, treated patients were about 60% male and roughly 40% female. The therapy given earlier, which was standard therapy, consisted of radiotherapy, temozolomide, or both, and most of the patients received both.

Specified time point: baseline, week 1 (first vaccination visit). The treatment is: pre-vaccination baseline after standard-of-care therapy. Using immunoSEQ multiplex PCR, the repertoire was profiled, and TCRdb retains in-frame clones only, with some absent. The data show approximately 92,000 clones, with roughly 78% seen just once and less than 8.5% held by the top ten. The TCR comes from a man aged 40-49 years with glioma. Material: PBMCs, obtained from a glioma patient treated with radiotherapy, temozolomide or both.

The CDR3 loop is CASNPRMKKRDRQFEKLFF. CDR3 sequence (DNA): TGTGCCAGTAACCCGCGGATGAAGAAACGGGACAGGCAATTTGAAAAACTGTTTTTT. The chain joins TRBV19 to TRBJ1-4; 8 bases map to TRBD1. Germline CDR1 reads LNHDA; CDR2 reads SQIVND (reference sequence). The CDR3 is 19 residues long. With 7 bases clipped from V and 7 bases from J, the junction kept 23 bases outside the gene matches.